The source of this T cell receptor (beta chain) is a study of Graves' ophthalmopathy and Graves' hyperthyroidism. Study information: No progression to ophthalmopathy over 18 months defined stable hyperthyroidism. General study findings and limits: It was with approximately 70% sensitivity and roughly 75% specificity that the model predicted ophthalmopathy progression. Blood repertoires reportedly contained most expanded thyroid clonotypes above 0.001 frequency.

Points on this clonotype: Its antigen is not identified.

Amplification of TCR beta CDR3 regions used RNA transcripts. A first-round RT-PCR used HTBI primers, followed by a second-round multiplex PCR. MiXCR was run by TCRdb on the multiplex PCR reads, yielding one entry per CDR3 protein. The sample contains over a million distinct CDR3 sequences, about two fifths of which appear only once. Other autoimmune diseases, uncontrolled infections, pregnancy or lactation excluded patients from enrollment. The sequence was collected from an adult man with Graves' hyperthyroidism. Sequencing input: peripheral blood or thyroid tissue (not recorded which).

The CDR3 loop is CASSSPGGNWLFF. The CDR3, as DNA: TGTGCCAGCAGCTCACCTGGGGGGAACTGGCTCTTCTTT. The chain joins TRBV7-2 to TRBJ1-1; the D gene is possibly TRBD1 (5 bases). Germline CDR1 SGHTA, CDR2 FQGNSA. CDR3 length: 13 residues. Trimming took off 4 bases at V and 14 bases at J, with 20 bases between the two ends.